The clone carrying this TCR beta chain was detected ten times or more. V lost 5 bases and J lost 4, with 15 bases in between. The length of the CDR3 is 15 residues. Germline V CDR1 and CDR2: SGHTA, FQGNSA. This specimen comes from a study of neurological immune-mediated disorders. One entry per CDR3 protein results from TCRdb running MiXCR on the 5' RACE reads. The sample includes approximately 100,000 distinct CDR3 sequences, around 3.4% of them seen just once. The sample taken for sequencing was PBMCs. The source of this sequence is a woman aged 18-29 years with multiple sclerosis. The chain has TRBV7-2 and TRBJ2-1; TRBD1 might be the D (9 bases). CDR3 sequence: CASSREGQGYNEQFF. In nucleotides, the CDR3 is TGTGCCAGCAGCCGGGAGGGACAGGGTTACAATGAGCAGTTCTTC.